The rows below give T cell receptor beta chains drawn from one sample of a study of regulatory T cells in long-lasting Graves disease. One entry per CDR3 protein results from TCRdb running MiXCR on the multiplex PCR reads. The top ten clones hold about 15% of a sample with 500,000 or so distinct CDR3 sequences, roughly 15% of them seen once. These data were likewise used in another study, on T cells in Graves' hyperthyroidism and ophthalmopathy.

The sequenced sample was peripheral blood mononuclear cells (PBMCs), obtained at new diagnosis, from a patient treated with antithyroid drugs. The source of these receptors is a woman aged 45-65 years with Graves disease. Both conserved end residues are part of each CDR3. A D gene is named only where the DNA matches it firmly. Not every row has a clone size; where given, it reads once, few, many or a size class.

CDR3aa,CDR3nt,j_gene,abundance,v_gene,len,d_gene
CASSLSRRAGGELFF,TGTGCCAGCAGTTTATCCCGCAGGGCTGGCGGGGAGCTGTTTTTT,TRBJ2-2,few,TRBV27,15,.
CASSLDYPTRGIGELFF,TGTGCCAGCAGCTTAGATTACCCAACGCGGGGGATCGGGGAGCTGTTTTTT,TRBJ2-2,many,TRBV11-2,17,TRBD2
CASRFLAGHTDTQYF,TGCGCCAGCAGGTTTTTAGCGGGACACACAGATACGCAGTATTTT,TRBJ2-3,many,TRBV5-1,15,TRBD2
CASSQVGGRSNEQFF,TGCGCCAGCAGCCAAGTAGGCGGGAGGTCCAATGAGCAGTTCTTC,TRBJ2-1,many,TRBV4-1,15,TRBD2
CASSFTGLQETQYF,TGTGCCAGCAGCTTTACAGGGTTGCAAGAGACCCAGTACTTC,TRBJ2-5,many,TRBV7-2,14,.
CASSYLGAGEQYF,TGTGCCAGCAGTTACTTGGGGGCGGGCGAGCAGTACTTC,TRBJ2-7,many,TRBV6-9,13,.
CSANPDGRIRETQYF,TGCAGTGCAAACCCGGACGGGAGGATTAGAGAGACCCAGTACTTC,TRBJ2-5,many,TRBV20-1,15,TRBD2
CAISDSGVSYNEQFF,TGTGCCATCAGTGACTCGGGGGTCTCCTACAATGAGCAGTTCTTC,TRBJ2-1,.,TRBV10-3,15,.
CASSRQGPGELFF,TGTGCCAGCAGCCGACAGGGTCCCGGGGAGCTGTTTTTT,TRBJ2-2,many,TRBV3-1,13,TRBD1
CASSSGLVWTQYF,TGTGCCAGCAGCTCCGGACTGGTATGGACGCAGTATTTT,TRBJ2-3,many,TRBV7-9,13,.
CASSLEASFVRAGELFF,TGCGCCAGCAGCTTGGAGGCCAGTTTCGTGAGGGCCGGGGAGCTGTTTTTT,TRBJ2-2,many,TRBV5-1,17,.
CASSYQTYGYTF,TGTGCCAGCAGTTATCAGACGTATGGCTACACCTTC,TRBJ1-2,.,TRBV6-9,12,.
CASSPDREQETQYF,TGCGCCAGCAGTCCGGACAGGGAACAAGAGACCCAGTACTTC,TRBJ2-5,.,TRBV4-1,14,TRBD1
CASSRDLDISYEQYF,TGTGCCAGCAGCCGAGATTTGGACATCTCCTACGAGCAGTACTTC,TRBJ2-7,.,TRBV7-2,15,.
CASSLGTSGTYEQYF,TGTGCCAGCAGCCTCGGGACTAGCGGTACCTACGAGCAGTACTTC,TRBJ2-7,medium-sized,TRBV27,15,TRBD2
CSAPRLDLQGYRTDTQYF,TGCAGTGCCCCGCGACTCGACCTACAGGGTTATAGGACAGATACGCAGTATTTT,TRBJ2-3,.,TRBV20-1,18,.
CAIMGEFDEQYF,TGTGCCATCATGGGGGAGTTCGACGAGCAGTACTTC,TRBJ2-7,.,TRBV10-3,12,.
CASSPRQDNYGYTF,TGTGCCAGCTCACCCAGACAGGATAACTATGGCTACACCTTC,TRBJ1-2,.,TRBV18,14,.
CDSSRRTGAVDTQYF,TGTGACAGCAGCCGAAGGACAGGGGCCGTAGATACGCAGTATTTT,TRBJ2-3,.,TRBV3-1,15,TRBD1
CASSQDTGTSGTSYEQYF,TGTGCCAGCAGCCAAGATACAGGGACTAGCGGGACGTCCTACGAGCAGTACTTC,TRBJ2-7,.,TRBV4-2,18,TRBD2
CSARGSQETQYF,TGCAGTGCTAGAGGGTCCCAAGAGACCCAGTACTTC,TRBJ2-5,many,TRBV20-1,12,.
CASSNIRDAGYEQYF,TGTGCCAGCAGCAACATCCGGGACGCGGGCTACGAGCAGTACTTC,TRBJ2-7,few,TRBV27,15,.
CASSQLRSGEQYF,TGTGCCAGCAGCCAATTGAGGTCTGGGGAGCAGTACTTC,TRBJ2-7,many,TRBV14,13,.
CASSQMPLLTSGSYEQYF,TGCGCCAGCAGCCAGATGCCCCTGCTAACTAGCGGGAGCTACGAGCAGTACTTC,TRBJ2-7,.,TRBV4-1,18,TRBD2
CASSRESTGELFF,TGTGCCAGCAGCCGGGAGTCCACCGGGGAGCTGTTTTTT,TRBJ2-2,.,TRBV3-1,13,.
CASSSQQGAMNSPLHF,TGTGCCAGCTCATCACAACAGGGGGCGATGAATTCACCCCTCCACTTT,TRBJ1-6,few,TRBV18,16,TRBD1
CASSLGVAEQYF,TGTGCCAGCAGCCTGGGGGTTGCCGAGCAGTACTTC,TRBJ2-7,few,TRBV7-9,12,.
CASGTGTGILYEQYF,TGTGCCAGCGGAACCGGGACAGGGATTCTCTACGAGCAGTACTTC,TRBJ2-7,many,TRBV28,15,TRBD1
CASSETSGRINEQFF,TGTGCCAGCAGCGAGACTAGCGGGAGAATTAATGAGCAGTTCTTC,TRBJ2-1,many,TRBV28,15,TRBD2
CASSLRHGLAGWQYF,TGTGCCAGCAGTTTACGCCATGGACTAGCGGGCTGGCAGTACTTC,TRBJ2-7,many,TRBV12-3/TRBV12-4,15,TRBD2
CASRGVAGTEAFF,TGTGCCAGCAGAGGGGTAGCGGGCACTGAAGCTTTCTTT,TRBJ1-1,many,TRBV2,13,.
CASSSGTGWETQYF,TGTGCCAGCAGTTCTGGGACAGGATGGGAGACCCAGTACTTC,TRBJ2-5,many,TRBV5-1,14,TRBD1
CASSPPRGAAAYTGELFF,TGTGCCAGCAGTCCCCCCCGAGGGGCGGCTGCCTACACCGGGGAGCTGTTTTTT,TRBJ2-2,.,TRBV27,18,.
CASSVVGSGAHNEQFF,TGTGCCAGCAGCGTAGTAGGTAGCGGTGCGCACAATGAGCAGTTCTTC,TRBJ2-1,many,TRBV9,16,.
CASSQDAGVTGGDTQYF,TGTGCCAGCAGCCAAGACGCTGGGGTGACAGGGGGAGATACGCAGTATTTT,TRBJ2-3,.,TRBV3-1,17,TRBD1
CASRLAGSSYEQYF,TGTGCCAGCAGACTAGCGGGGAGCTCCTACGAGCAGTACTTC,TRBJ2-7,many,TRBV6-2/TRBV6-3,14,TRBD2
CASSVGPQAYEQYF,TGTGCCAGCAGCGTAGGACCCCAAGCCTACGAGCAGTACTTC,TRBJ2-7,few,TRBV9,14,.
CASSLRAEAYEQYF,TGCGCCAGCAGCCTCCGAGCCGAAGCCTACGAGCAGTACTTC,TRBJ2-7,many,TRBV5-1,14,.
CASSEDRFSGNTIYF,TGTGCCAGCAGTGAAGACCGATTCTCTGGAAACACCATATATTTT,TRBJ1-3,few,TRBV6-1,15,.
CASSLAGLGNQPQHF,TGCGCCAGCAGCTTGGCGGGGCTGGGCAATCAGCCCCAGCATTTT,TRBJ1-5,many,TRBV5-1,15,.
CASSVSLREGFHEQYF,TGTGCCAGCAGCGTAAGTCTCCGGGAGGGGTTCCACGAGCAGTACTTC,TRBJ2-7,.,TRBV9,16,TRBD2
CASSLATAYYNEQFF,TGTGCCAGCAGCTTAGCGACGGCGTACTACAATGAGCAGTTCTTC,TRBJ2-1,medium-sized,TRBV7-9,15,.